Each of the 10 T cell receptor beta chains below was sequenced from the same sample in a study of cytomegalovirus exposure and HLA in healthy donors (dated by TCRdb to the late 2010s). Library creation used the immunoSEQ multiplex PCR assay. For the multiplex PCR, a mixture combining 60 forward primers for TCR Vbeta segments and 13 reverse primers for TCR Jbeta segments was used. TCRdb carries this immuneACCESS record with in-frame sequences only. Its versions omit some clonotypes, under half of them owing to an unresolved V gene in the studies checked, with the rest unexplained. Counted in this sample were 55,000 to 70,000 clones; approximately 63% of them appeared once. The ten largest make up roughly a fifth of the sample. Sequencing input: PBMCs. The receptors derive from a woman in her sixties in good health and CMV-seropositive.

The chain recombines TRBV18 with TRBJ1-5; 7 positions match TRBD1. Trimming at V came to 6 bases and at J to 1 base, leaving 6 bases not matched to a gene. The CDR3 runs to 15 residues. Germline values: CDR1 KGHSH, CDR2 LQKENI. CDR3 sequence: CASSLDRLSNQPQHF. The CDR3 DNA reads TGTGCCAGCTCTTTGGACAGGCTCAGCAATCAGCCCCAGCATTTT. Filled out from reference TRBV18 and TRBJ1-5, the complete variable domain reads NAGVMQNPRHLVRRRGQEARLRCSPMKGHSHVYWYRQLPEEGLKFMVYLQKENIIDESGMPKERFSAEFPKEGPSILRIQQVVRGDSAAYFCASSLDRLSNQPQHFGDGTRLSIL.

This chain uses TRBV6-5 with TRBJ1-1; 9 bases are shared with TRBD1. Germline trimming cut 6 bases from V and 6 bases from J; bases unmatched to any gene: 11. Germline lookup yields CDR1 MNHEY and CDR2 SVGAGI. The length of the CDR3 is 15 residues. The CDR3 DNA is TGTGCCAGCAGACCCACCGGGACAGGGACCCCTGAAGCTTTCTTT. Residues: CASRPTGTGTPEAFF.

This clone is a singleton in its sample. The gene calls are TRBV5-4 and TRBJ1-2; possible D gene TRBD1, 5 bases. The CDR3 spans 14 residues. Germline V gene sequence: CDR1 SGHNT, CDR2 YYREEE (reference sequence). Trimming pared 4 bases from V and 7 bases from J, leaving 17 bases between. The CDR3 nucleotides read TGTGCCAGCAGCACACGGGGGACCCCGGGTGGCTACACCTTC. This gives the protein CASSTRGTPGGYTF.

This clone was observed a single time. The V call is TRBV7-8, the J call TRBJ1-1; D is undetermined. The CDR3 is 14 amino acids. Trimming pared 1 base from V and 2 bases from J, leaving 8 bases between. Looked up from germline, CDR1 is SGHVS and CDR2 is FQNEAQ. The CDR3 sequence: CASSLVRGNTEAFF. The CDR3, as DNA: TGTGCCAGCAGCTTAGTACGGGGAAACACTGAAGCTTTCTTT.

This sequence joins TRBV5-4 and TRBJ1-1, with 11 bases fitting TRBD1. With 4 bases clipped from V and 3 bases from J, the junction kept 5 bases outside the gene matches. CDR3 length equals 15 residues. CDR1 is SGHNT, CDR2 YYREEE, per germline (reference sequence). The chain's CDR3 is CASSAGTGGHTEAFF. For the CDR3, the DNA is TGTGCCAGCAGCGCCGGGACAGGGGGGCACACTGAAGCTTTCTTT.

This chain joins TRBV4-2 and TRBJ2-5; TRBD2 matches 7 bases. V gave up 3 bases and J gave up 3 bases; unmatched junction bases: 1. CDR3 length: 13 residues. CDR1 is LGHNA, CDR2 YNFKEQ, per germline. The CDR3 sequence is CASSHLAEETQYF. Here the CDR3 DNA reads TGTGCCAGCAGCCACCTAGCGGAAGAGACCCAGTACTTC.

V gene TRBV7-9 combines with J gene TRBJ2-3, with D possibly being TRBD2 (6 bases). The CDR3 runs 14 residues. The V gene's germline CDR1 is SEHNR and CDR2 FQNEAQ (reference sequence). Trimming cost V 3 bases and J 5 bases, with 12 bases left between them. CDR3 sequence: CASSFGGSGDTQYF. The CDR3 DNA reads as TGTGCCAGCAGCTTCGGAGGGTCAGGAGATACGCAGTATTTT.

V and J are TRBV4-3 and TRBJ2-5; maybe TRBD2 (5 bases). CDR1 is LGHNA and CDR2 is YSLEER in the germline V gene. The CDR3 contains 14 residues. The V end was cut by 5 bases, the J end by 5 bases, with 15 bases between. DNA for the CDR3: TGCGCCAGCAGCACCCGCTTAGGCGGGGAGACCCAGTACTTC. This encodes CASSTRLGGETQYF.

The chain recombines TRBV7-9 with TRBJ1-3, with unresolved D. The CDR3 runs to 15 residues. The germline V gene encodes CDR1 SEHNR and CDR2 FQNEAQ (reference sequence). The V gene lost 4 bases and the J gene lost 0 bases, with 10 bases spanning the gap. DNA of the CDR3: TGTGCCAGCAGCTCTCCCGGGTCCTCTGGAAACACCATATATTTT. Protein: CASSSPGSSGNTIYF.

The CDR3 reads CASSQGEGNYNTEAFF. CDR3 DNA: TGCGCCAGCAGCCAAGGTGAGGGTAATTATAACACTGAAGCTTTCTTT. This chain joins TRBV4-1 and TRBJ1-1; D uncertain. The CDR3 extends over 16 amino acids. V was trimmed by 1 base and J by 2 bases, leaving 14 bases between them. Germline V gene data show CDR1 as MGHRA and CDR2 as YSYEKL.